This TCR beta chain was identified in a study of T cells after posttransplantation cyclophosphamide. This clone was found once. Its target is not known. Germline V lookup: CDR1 MGHRA, CDR2 YSYEKL. After removal of 4 bases from V and 2 bases from J, the junction contained 5 bases not matched to a gene. The CDR3 sequence is 15 residues long. Sequencing used immunoSEQ multiplex PCR; TCRdb keeps in-frame clones, though not all of them. The sample shows about 28,000 clones, roughly 89% of them seen only once. General observations from the study: Donor-recipient repertoire similarity was low at 1-2 months, rising over year one. After PTCy, TRB diversity resembled that of CNI/methotrexate controls.

The V and J genes are TRBV4-1 and TRBJ1-5; 7 bases are a match to TRBD1. Sequencing used PBMCs. This receptor was identified in a man aged 45-60 years. The CDR3 bases are TGCGCCAGCAGCCTGACAGGGTCGGGCAATCAGCCCCAGCATTTT. Residues: CASSLTGSGNQPQHF.